The next 3 T cell receptor beta chains were all read from a single sample in a study of PD-L1 blockade in urothelial cancer. The data were produced by immunoSEQ multiplex PCR, yet TCRdb's version contains in-frame clones alone and is incomplete. This sample has 20,000 to 25,000 clones, with 90% to 95% found just once. Time point defined: peripheral blood 6 weeks after treatment start. Sample: PBMCs, taken around atezolizumab (anti-PD-L1) treatment. The receptor set was obtained from a woman in her sixties with urothelial cancer.

This chain links TRBV18 with TRBJ2-7; TRBD2 is a possible D gene (5 bases). The CDR3 covers 14 residues. CDR1 is KGHSH, CDR2 LQKENI, per germline. Trimming removed 0 bases from V and 4 bases from J, with 10 bases in between. CDR3: CASSPPRAEYEQYF. The CDR3 nucleotides read TGTGCCAGCTCACCACCGAGGGCGGAGTACGAGCAGTACTTC.

Here the CDR3 DNA reads TGTGCCAGCAGTTCCGGGACAGGGGGCCGCTCTGGGGCCAACGTCCTGACTTTC. Its protein product is CASSSGTGGRSGANVLTF. The chain uses TRBV28 and TRBJ2-6, with 12 bases lining up with TRBD1. The CDR3 covers 18 residues. From germline, CDR1 is MDHEN and CDR2 SYDVKM. Germline trimming cut 4 bases from V and 0 bases from J; bases unmatched to any gene: 4.

Only one count was recorded for this clone. V gene TRBV4-1 combines with J gene TRBJ2-7; 10 bases fit TRBD2. Looked up from germline, CDR1 is MGHRA and CDR2 is YSYEKL. This CDR3 has 17 amino acids. The junction had 7 bases not matched to a gene; V was cut back by 0 bases and J by 2 bases. The CDR3 here is CASSQDPGLARTYEQYF. The CDR3 region has the DNA TGCGCCAGCAGCCAAGACCCGGGACTAGCGAGAACCTACGAGCAGTACTTC.